The clone carrying this TCR beta chain appeared a few times. The antigen remains unidentified. A much larger clone lies one base from this, so it may be a read error. These data are taken from a study of regulatory T cells in long-lasting Graves disease. Whole-study findings and limits: Gene preferences differed: TRBV28, TRBJ1-2, TRBJ2-5 in persistent cases. Sample size, which was small, may have reduced accuracy.

Time point noted: newly diagnosed GD, antithyroid drugs for less than 3 months. Preparation of the TCR library used RNA extracted from PBMCs. In building TCR beta libraries, iRepertoire HTBI primers were used together with Arm-PCR of CDR3 regions. Each CDR3 protein is one row after TCRdb ran MiXCR on the multiplex PCR reads. Of around 320,000 distinct CDR3 sequences listed, over 15% are singletons. The CDR3 spans 11 residues. V was trimmed by 5 bases and J by 10 bases, leaving 11 bases between them. The germline CDR1 and CDR2 sequences are SEHNR and FQNEAQ (reference sequence). The same sample was also used in a study of T cells in Graves' hyperthyroidism and ophthalmopathy. That work adds: TCR CDR3 regions were first amplified by RT-PCR with HTBI primers. The model forecast ophthalmopathy, anticipating it by a median approximately 7 months before onset.

V and J are TRBV7-9 and TRBJ2-5; no firm D call. Sequencing was performed on peripheral blood mononuclear cells (PBMCs), taken at new diagnosis, from a patient treated with antithyroid drugs. The TCR was taken from a man in his forties with Graves disease. The CDR3 coding sequence is TGTGCCAGCAGCGCCAGTGAAAACCAGTACTTC. Translating it yields CASSASENQYF.